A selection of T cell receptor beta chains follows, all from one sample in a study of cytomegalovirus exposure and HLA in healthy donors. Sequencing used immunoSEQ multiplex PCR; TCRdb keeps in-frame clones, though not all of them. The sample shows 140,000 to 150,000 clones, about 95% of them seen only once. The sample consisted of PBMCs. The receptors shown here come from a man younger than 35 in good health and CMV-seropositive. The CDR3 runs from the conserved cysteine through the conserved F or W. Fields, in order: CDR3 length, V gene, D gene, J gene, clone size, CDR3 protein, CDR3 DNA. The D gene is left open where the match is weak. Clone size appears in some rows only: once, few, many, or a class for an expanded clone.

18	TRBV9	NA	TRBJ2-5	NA	CASSVSWPTRPYQETQYF	TGTGCCAGCAGCGTATCCTGGCCGACTAGGCCGTACCAAGAGACCCAGTACTTC
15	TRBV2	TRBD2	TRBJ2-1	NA	CATIHPTGLAFEQFF	TGTGCCACCATCCACCCCACGGGACTAGCATTTGAGCAGTTCTTC
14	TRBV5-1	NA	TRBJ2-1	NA	CASSLIGAGNEQFF	TGCGCCAGCAGCTTGATAGGGGCCGGGAATGAGCAGTTCTTC
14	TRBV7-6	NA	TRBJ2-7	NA	CASSLGVGTYEQYF	TGTGCCAGCAGCTTAGGAGTCGGGACCTACGAGCAGTACTTC
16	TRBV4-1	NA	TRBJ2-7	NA	CASSQGWGRSSYEQYF	TGCGCCAGCAGCCAAGGATGGGGGCGAAGCTCCTACGAGCAGTACTTC
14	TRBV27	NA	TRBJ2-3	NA	CASSGHSSTDTQYF	TGTGCCAGCAGTGGCCATTCCAGCACAGATACGCAGTATTTT
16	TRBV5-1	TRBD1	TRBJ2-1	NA	CASSQETGGADNEQFF	TGCGCCAGCAGCCAGGAGACAGGGGGCGCGGACAATGAGCAGTTCTTC
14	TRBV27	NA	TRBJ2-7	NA	CATQLTGRGREQYF	TGTGCCACCCAACTAACAGGTCGTGGTCGTGAGCAGTACTTC
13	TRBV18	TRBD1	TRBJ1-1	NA	CASSPDRGTEAFF	TGTGCCAGCTCACCCGACAGGGGGACTGAAGCTTTCTTT
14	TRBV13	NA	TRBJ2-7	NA	CASSLGGGDYEQYF	TGTGCCAGCAGCTTAGGCGGCGGGGACTACGAGCAGTACTTC
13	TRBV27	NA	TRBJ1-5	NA	CASGKLRNQPQHF	TGTGCCAGCGGAAAACTACGAAATCAGCCCCAGCATTTT
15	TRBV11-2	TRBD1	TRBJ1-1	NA	CASSLEGTGNTEAFF	TGTGCCAGCAGCTTAGAGGGGACAGGGAACACTGAAGCTTTCTTT
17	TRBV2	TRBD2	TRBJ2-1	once	CASRIRGWREGGNEQFF	TGTGCCAGCAGGATTCGGGGGTGGCGGGAGGGCGGAAATGAGCAGTTCTTC
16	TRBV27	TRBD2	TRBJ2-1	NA	CASGLGTSGVYNEQFF	TGTGCCAGCGGACTAGGGACTAGCGGGGTCTACAATGAGCAGTTCTTC
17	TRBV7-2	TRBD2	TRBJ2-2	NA	CASSLYSSGTTTRELFF	TGTGCCAGCAGCCTCTATAGTAGCGGGACCACCACCCGGGAGCTGTTTTTT
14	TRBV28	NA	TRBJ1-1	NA	CASSLRGMNTEAFF	TGTGCCAGCAGTTTACGGGGAATGAACACTGAAGCTTTCTTT
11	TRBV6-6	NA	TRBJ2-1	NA	CASSYVEEQFF	TGTGCCAGCAGTTATGTAGAAGAGCAGTTCTTC
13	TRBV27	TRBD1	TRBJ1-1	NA	CASRDRPNTEAFF	TGTGCCAGCAGGGACAGGCCGAACACTGAAGCTTTCTTT
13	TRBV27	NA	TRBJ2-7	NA	CASSLLSSYEQYF	TGTGCCAGCAGTTTACTGAGCTCCTACGAGCAGTACTTC
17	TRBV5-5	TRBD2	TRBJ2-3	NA	CASSATLAAGGTDTQYF	TGTGCCAGCAGCGCCACACTAGCGGCCGGGGGCACAGATACGCAGTATTTT
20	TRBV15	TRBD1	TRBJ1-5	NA	CATSRGLRGQAEYSNQPQHF	TGTGCCACCAGCAGAGGTCTTCGGGGACAGGCGGAATATAGCAATCAGCCCCAGCATTTT
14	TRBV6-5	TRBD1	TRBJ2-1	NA	CASSPTGGRNEQFF	TGTGCCAGCAGCCCGACAGGGGGTCGTAATGAGCAGTTCTTC
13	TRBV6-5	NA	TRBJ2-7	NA	CASSGWGGNEQYF	TGTGCCAGCAGTGGTTGGGGCGGGAACGAGCAGTACTTC
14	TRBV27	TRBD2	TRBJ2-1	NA	CASKALAGYNEQFF	TGTGCCAGCAAAGCGCTAGCGGGATACAATGAGCAGTTCTTC
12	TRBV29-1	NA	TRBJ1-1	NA	CSVEDGNTEAFF	TGCAGCGTTGAAGACGGTAACACTGAAGCTTTCTTT
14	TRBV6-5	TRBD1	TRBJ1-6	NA	CASSRQGLNSPLHF	TGTGCCAGCAGTCGACAGGGTCTTAATTCACCCCTCCACTTT
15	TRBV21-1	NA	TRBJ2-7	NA	CASSKVRTGTYEQYF	TGTGCCAGCAGCAAAGTAAGGACAGGGACCTACGAGCAGTACTTC
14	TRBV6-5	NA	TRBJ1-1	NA	CASSSLQVNTEAFF	TGTGCCAGCAGTTCCTTACAGGTGAACACTGAAGCTTTCTTT
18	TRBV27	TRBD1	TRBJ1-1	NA	CASSFYDRGRAGNTEAFF	TGTGCCAGCAGCTTTTACGACAGGGGGCGTGCAGGGAACACTGAAGCTTTCTTT
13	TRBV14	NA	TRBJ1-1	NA	CASSLSGALKAFF	TGTGCCAGCAGCCTTTCAGGGGCACTGAAGGCTTTCTTT
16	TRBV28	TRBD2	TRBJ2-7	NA	CASSRGLSGRTYEQYF	TGTGCCAGCAGCCGCGGGTTAAGCGGGAGGACCTACGAGCAGTACTTC
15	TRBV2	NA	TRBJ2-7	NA	CASSEEGRSSYEQYF	TGTGCCAGCAGTGAGGAGGGCCGGAGCTCCTACGAGCAGTACTTC
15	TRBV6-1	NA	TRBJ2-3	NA	CASPIQGQVADTQYF	TGTGCCAGCCCCATTCAGGGGCAGGTGGCAGATACGCAGTATTTT
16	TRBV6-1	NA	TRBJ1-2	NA	CASSDLREPLNYGYTF	TGTGCCAGCAGTGACTTGCGGGAGCCCCTAAACTATGGCTACACCTTC
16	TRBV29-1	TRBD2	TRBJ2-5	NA	CSVEGRGLEYQETQYF	TGCAGCGTTGAAGGTAGAGGACTAGAATACCAAGAGACCCAGTACTTC
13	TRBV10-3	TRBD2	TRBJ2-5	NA	CAILSREGETQYF	TGTGCCATCTTATCCAGGGAGGGAGAGACCCAGTACTTC